This TCR beta chain was recorded in a study of blood T cell repertoires in COVID-19. At the level of the study: Acute and convalescent COVID-19 specimens originated in the United States, Italy and Spain. The cDNA or gDNA used as material had been derived from T cells, B-cell-depleted T cells, or PBMCs.

This CDR3 is 14 amino acids long. This clone has only one observation. Source study methods: The assay estimated nucleated cells by amplifying reference gene primers. Clones were read by immunoSEQ multiplex PCR, and TCRdb kept only the in-frame ones, dropping some. That table furnishes V, J and clone size, whereas the DNA furnished D and trimming. The sample has around 220,000 clones, about 82% seen once. The sequence derives from a woman aged 80 or older with acute or convalescent COVID-19. The chain is built from TRBV21-1 and TRBJ1-2. TRBV21-1 is labeled a pseudogene. Sequenced material: peripheral blood. CDR3 nucleotide sequence: TGTGCCAGCAGCAAAGTAAACCTACCCGTTGGCTACACCTTC. Translating gives CASSKVNLPVGYTF.